What follows is one T cell receptor (beta chain) and its context. For the library, individual cDNA molecules each received unique molecular identifiers. Authors' processing steps: Ranging from roughly 23,224 to 690,600, TCR counts per sample had a median value of around 92,000. Each CDR3 protein gets one entry after TCRdb re-called the RACE reads with MiXCR. None of the V and J calls come from the authors' own analysis; TCRdb made them. The table shows around 380,000 distinct CDR3 sequences, with about 4.4% occurring only once. CDR1 and CDR2 (germline): SGHNT, YENEEA. The V end was cut by 3 bases, the J end by 7 bases, with 16 bases between. This CDR3 spans 15 amino acids. This specimen comes from a study of human T cells and chemical hapten exposure. As for the study in general: Diphenylcyclopropenone was administered weekly to the scalp of patients throughout the roughly 24-week study.

Time point reported: patch test 1, 2 weeks after DPC sensitization. Treatment: therapeutic diphenylcyclopropenone sensitization with weekly scalp DPC. The sequencing here drew on whole blood, taken in connection with sensitization to the hapten diphenylcyclopropenone (DPC). V and J are TRBV11-3 and TRBJ2-1; a weak D match, TRBD2 (6 bases). The TCR sequence derives from a woman aged 45-59 years with alopecia areata. Some clones in this sample may be carry-over from other donors' samples. The CDR3 DNA is TGTGCCAGCAGCTTCAGGGCGGGACCGGGGAATGAGCAGTTCTTC. Protein: CASSFRAGPGNEQFF.